The present T cell receptor (beta chain) was sequenced within a study of Ad26.COV2.S vaccination and SARS-CoV-2 variants. Study context: Administration of Ad26.COV2.S was intramuscular, either once or twice 56 days apart.

Repertoires were generated with immunoSEQ multiplex PCR, while TCRdb's copy carries only in-frame clones and drops some. The sample consists of 360,000 or so clones, about nine tenths of them appearing once. Trimming pared 4 bases from V and 2 bases from J, leaving 11 bases between. The CDR3 loop spans 14 amino acids. Germline loops: CDR1 SGHNT, CDR2 YYREEE (reference sequence). As to treatment: some 20 received Ad26.COV2.S at low or high dose, single or two shots; roughly five received placebo; per-sample allocation not given. The samples date from day 63 after the first vaccine or placebo injection.

This chain connects TRBV5-4 to TRBJ2-3; the D gene could be TRBD1 or TRBD2 (5 bases each). Sequencing was performed on peripheral blood, taken in a trial of Ad26.COV2.S vaccine versus placebo. The TCR comes from a person aged 18-65 years who received the Ad26.COV2.S COVID-19 vaccine or a placebo. This CDR3 is CASSPEGSTDTQYF. CDR3 bases: TGTGCCAGCAGCCCAGAGGGGTCCACAGATACGCAGTATTTT.